The rows below give T cell receptor beta chains drawn from one sample of a study of T cell responses to AZD1222 COVID-19 vaccine. Assay: immunoSEQ multiplex PCR; the TCRdb copy retains only in-frame clones and omits some. Among 200,000 to 300,000 clones listed, approximately 93% were seen once. This specimen consisted of peripheral blood, obtained on day 0 of AZD1222 vaccination. These receptors came from an adult in good health. CDR3s include the opening cysteine and the closing phenylalanine or tryptophan. D genes are given only for firm matches. A clone size is listed for some rows: how often the clone was seen (once, few, many), or a class if it is expanded.

D: TRBD2; size: .; V: TRBV4-1; J: TRBJ2-3; DNA: TGCGCCAGCAGCCAACTAGCGGGAACCACAGATACGCAGTATTTT; CDR3: CASSQLAGTTDTQYF
D: .; size: .; V: TRBV20-1; J: TRBJ2-7; DNA: TGCAGCACAACAGGGTCCTACGAGCAGTACTTC; CDR3: CSTTGSYEQYF
D: TRBD1; size: .; V: TRBV10-3; J: TRBJ1-2; DNA: TGTGCCATCAGTATCGACAGGGTAGGCGGCTACACCTTC; CDR3: CAISIDRVGGYTF
D: TRBD2; size: .; V: TRBV4-3; J: TRBJ2-3; DNA: TGCGCCAGCAGCCAAGGTGGGCGGGAGACAGATACGCAGTATTTT; CDR3: CASSQGGRETDTQYF
D: TRBD1; size: once; V: TRBV2; J: TRBJ2-7; DNA: TGTGCCAGCCTATACTCGACAGGGGCCCTCGTTAACGAGCAGTACTTC; CDR3: CASLYSTGALVNEQYF
D: .; size: .; V: TRBV3-1/TRBV3-2; J: TRBJ1-2; DNA: TGTGCCAGCAGCCAAGTCGACGGCCCCTATGGCTACACCTTC; CDR3: CASSQVDGPYGYTF
D: .; size: .; V: TRBV7-6; J: TRBJ2-7; DNA: TGTGCCCCCCGCCCGGACAGGGCGGCTAGCGGACCCTACGAGCAGTACTTC; CDR3: CAPRPDRAASGPYEQYF
D: .; size: once; V: TRBV7-3; J: TRBJ2-5; DNA: TGTGCCAGCAGCTTAATGGCGGGGCAAGAGACCCAGTACTTC; CDR3: CASSLMAGQETQYF
D: .; size: .; V: TRBV7-2; J: TRBJ1-1; DNA: TGTGCCAGCAGCACGAGGAACAAGATCACTGAAGCTTTCTTT; CDR3: CASSTRNKITEAFF
D: TRBD2; size: few; V: TRBV19; J: TRBJ2-1; DNA: TGTGCCAGTAGTATCGGGGTAGCGGGAGCTAAGTTCTTC; CDR3: CASSIGVAGAKFF
D: .; size: .; V: TRBV7-9; J: TRBJ2-7; DNA: TGTGCCAGCAGCTTAGCCGCGAACAGCTACGAGCAGTACTTC; CDR3: CASSLAANSYEQYF
D: .; size: .; V: TRBV6-4; J: TRBJ1-5; DNA: TGTGCCAGCACCGGACGGCCCTATAGCAATCAGCCCCAGCATTTT; CDR3: CASTGRPYSNQPQHF
D: .; size: once; V: TRBV12-3/TRBV12-4; J: TRBJ1-2; DNA: TGTGCCAGCAGGTCCGGGCCCGCCTATGGCTACACCTTC; CDR3: CASRSGPAYGYTF
D: .; size: .; V: TRBV3-1/TRBV3-2; J: TRBJ1-1; DNA: TGTGCCAGCAGCCAATCGGGCGAAGCTTTCTTT; CDR3: CASSQSGEAFF
D: .; size: .; V: TRBV7-8; J: TRBJ2-1; DNA: TGTGCCAGCAGCCCTGGGGCTAGAGGATCCTACAATGAGCAGTTCTTC; CDR3: CASSPGARGSYNEQFF
D: .; size: .; V: TRBV7-9; J: TRBJ1-5; DNA: TGTGCCAGCAGCAGGGATCGCAATCAGCCCCAGCATTTT; CDR3: CASSRDRNQPQHF
D: .; size: .; V: TRBV5-5; J: TRBJ1-1; DNA: TGTGCCAGCAGTATCGGGTGGGGTAACACTGAAGCTTTCTTT; CDR3: CASSIGWGNTEAFF
D: TRBD1; size: .; V: TRBV2; J: TRBJ2-5; DNA: TGTGCCAGCAGTGAAGGGGGGACAGGTATCGATCAAGAGACCCAGTACTTC; CDR3: CASSEGGTGIDQETQYF
D: .; size: .; V: TRBV10-3; J: TRBJ1-5; DNA: TGTGCCATCAGTGAGTTCAATCAGCCCCAGCATTTT; CDR3: CAISEFNQPQHF